Below are 10 T cell receptor beta chains sequenced from a single sample in a study of T cell clonality in common variable immunodeficiency. The data were produced by immunoSEQ multiplex PCR, yet TCRdb's version contains in-frame clones alone and is incomplete. Observed in the sample are about 39,000 clones, none of them singletons. The sample taken for sequencing was peripheral blood mononuclear cells. The receptors derive from a person aged 18 to 75 in good health.

This clone came up many times. The CDR3 goes on 3 residues after the read ends, and that part is filled in from the germline J gene. The V and J genes are TRBV2 and TRBJ1-2; TRBD1 aligns across 8 bases. The CDR3 contains 13 residues. The germline gives CDR1 SNHLY, CDR2 FYNNEI. The CDR3 DNA, read in part, is TGTGCCAGCACCCTGACAGGGGATGACGGC. Translation gives CASTLTGDDG. The whole CDR3 sequence reads CASTLTGDDGYTF.

At least ten counts were recorded for this clone. The DNA ends 3 residues before the CDR3 does, and the rest of the CDR3 is filled in from the germline J gene. The V and J genes are TRBV19 and TRBJ2-2; TRBD1 agrees at 8 bases. This CDR3 has 14 amino acids. The J segment lost 5 bases and the V segment lost 4 bases, leaving 3 bases of the junction unmatched. The germline CDR1 and CDR2 sequences are LNHDA and SQIVND (reference sequence). Incomplete CDR3 DNA: TGTGCCAGTAGTAGCAGGGGGCGGACCGGGGAG. Amino acids: CASSSRGRTGE. The whole CDR3 protein reads CASSSRGRTGELFF. Based on the CDR3 plus reference TRBV19 and TRBJ2-2, the full variable domain is DGGITQSPKYLFRKEGQNVTLSCEQNLNHDAMYWYRQDPGQGLRLIYYSQIVNDFQKGDIAEGYSVSREKKESFPLTVTSAQKNPTAFYLCASSSRGRTGELFFGEGSRLTVL.

This clone was seen repeatedly, ten times or more. The read falls 3 residues short of the CDR3 end, and the missing part is taken from the germline J gene. The gene calls are TRBV5-1 and TRBJ1-4, with 11 bases matching TRBD1. The ends lost 4 bases at V and 6 bases at J; junction bases unmatched: 2. This CDR3 region has 14 residues. Looked up from germline, CDR1 is SGHRS and CDR2 is YFSETQ. The CDR3 DNA, read in part, is TGCGCCAGCAGCATGGGACAGGGGGATGAAAAA. Translated, it gives CASSMGQGDEK. The entire CDR3 protein reads CASSMGQGDEKLFF.

This clone was seen ten or more times. The part of the CDR3 DNA that was read is TGTGCCAGCACCCTGGGGGGACTCCTCTCTGGAAACACC. Its translation: CASTLGGLLSGNT. The full CDR3 is CASTLGGLLSGNTIYF. The chain links TRBV2 to TRBJ1-3, with D possibly matching TRBD1 (5 bases). The read terminates 3 residues ahead of where the CDR3 ends, so the germline J gene completes it. CDR1 and CDR2 from the germline V gene are SNHLY and FYNNEI. The V gene lost 7 bases and the J gene lost 0 bases, with 16 bases spanning the gap. The CDR3 is made up of 16 amino acids.

This clone was seen a handful of times. The read is 3 residues too short to cover the CDR3 end, so that end is filled in from the germline J gene. The chain has TRBV30 and TRBJ1-2; unclear D gene. Germline CDR1 reads GTSNPN; CDR2 reads SVGIG (reference sequence). The CDR3 runs to 15 residues. CDR3 DNA, as far as it was read: TGTGCCTGGAGTGCAGGACGTCTAGCGGGAGATACC. Protein sequence: CAWSAGRLAGDT. In full, the CDR3 is CAWSAGRLAGDTYTF. Based on the CDR3 plus reference TRBV30 and TRBJ1-2, the full variable domain is SQTIHQWPATLVQPVGSPLSLECTVEGTSNPNLYWYRQAAGRGLQLLFYSVGIGQISSEVPQNLSASRPQDRQFILSSKKLLLSDSGFYLCAWSAGRLAGDTYTFGSGTRLTVV.

This clone was found a few times. The read ends 3 residues shy of where the CDR3 ends; the end is completed using the germline J gene. The chain employs TRBV20-1 and TRBJ1-1, with D perhaps TRBD1 (5 bases). The germline V gene encodes CDR1 DFQATT and CDR2 SNEGSKA (reference sequence). The CDR3 has 14 amino acids. Trimming left V 4 bases short and J 2 bases short, with 14 bases between. The CDR3: CSAKGRAGNTEAFF. CDR3 DNA (partial): TGCAGTGCTAAGGGCAGGGCTGGAAACACTGAA.

This clone was found many times. The read comes to an end 3 residues before the CDR3 does, leaving the germline J gene to fill in the end. This chain connects TRBV20-1 to TRBJ2-7; TRBD2 matches at 7 bases. The CDR3 totals 14 residues. The germline V gene has CDR1 DFQATT and CDR2 SNEGSKA (reference sequence). J lost 2 bases, V lost 6 bases, and 10 bases had no gene match. The covered CDR3 bases are TGCAGTGCGCCGCACGGGGGGAGCCCCTACGAG. It encodes CSAPHGGSPYE. Given in full, the CDR3 is CSAPHGGSPYEQYF.

This clone was recorded at least ten times. The read gets to within 3 residues of the CDR3 end, and the germline J gene fills in the rest. The V gene is TRBV28, the J gene TRBJ1-2; the D gene is possibly TRBD1 (6 bases). V was clipped by 2 bases and J by 6 bases, with 13 bases between them. Germline V CDR1 and CDR2: MDHEN, SYDVKM. The CDR3 contains 14 residues. CDR3 loop: CASSLVGRGNGYTF. The CDR3 DNA, read in part, is TGTGCCAGCAGTTTAGTTGGCAGGGGCAATGGC.

There are many counts of this clone. Other DNA sequences from this sample encode an identical CDR3 as well. The CDR3: CASSFNPGQGAIKETQYF. CDR3 bases read: TGCGCCAGCAGCTTCAATCCGGGACAGGGGGCAATCAAAGAGACC. The chain is built from TRBV5-1 and TRBJ2-5; 12 nucleotides align to TRBD1. The sequenced fragment ends 3 residues before the CDR3 boundary, so the rest is inferred from the germline J gene. CDR1 and CDR2 (germline): SGHRS, YFSETQ. The ends lost 2 bases at V and 3 bases at J; junction bases unmatched: 11. This CDR3 spans 18 amino acids.

Concerning this clone itself: The missing CDR3 end, 3 residues past where the read stops, is filled in from the germline J gene. V is TRBV19 and J is TRBJ1-2; D not certain. The CDR3 is 13 residues long. CDR1 LNHDA and CDR2 SQIVND come from the germline V gene (reference sequence). CDR3 DNA (partial): TGTGCCAGTAGTATGGAGTCTGACTACGAC. It translates to CASSMESDYD. The CDR3 reads in full as CASSMESDYDYTF.